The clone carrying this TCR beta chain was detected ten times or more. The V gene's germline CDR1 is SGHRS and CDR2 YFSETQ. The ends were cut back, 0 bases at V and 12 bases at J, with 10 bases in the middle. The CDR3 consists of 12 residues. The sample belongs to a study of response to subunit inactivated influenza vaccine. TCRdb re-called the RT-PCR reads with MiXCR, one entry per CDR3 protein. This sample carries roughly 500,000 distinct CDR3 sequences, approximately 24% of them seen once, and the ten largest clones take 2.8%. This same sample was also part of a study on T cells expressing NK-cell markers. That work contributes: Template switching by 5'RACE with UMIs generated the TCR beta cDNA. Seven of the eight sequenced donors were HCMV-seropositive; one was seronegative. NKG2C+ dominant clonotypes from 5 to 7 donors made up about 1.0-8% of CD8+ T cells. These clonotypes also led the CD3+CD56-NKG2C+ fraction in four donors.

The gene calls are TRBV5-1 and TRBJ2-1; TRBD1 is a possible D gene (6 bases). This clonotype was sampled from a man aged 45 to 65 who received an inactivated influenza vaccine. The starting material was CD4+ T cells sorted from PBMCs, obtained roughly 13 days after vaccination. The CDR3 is CASSLETGLQFF. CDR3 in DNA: TGCGCCAGCAGCTTGGAGACAGGTCTGCAGTTCTTC.